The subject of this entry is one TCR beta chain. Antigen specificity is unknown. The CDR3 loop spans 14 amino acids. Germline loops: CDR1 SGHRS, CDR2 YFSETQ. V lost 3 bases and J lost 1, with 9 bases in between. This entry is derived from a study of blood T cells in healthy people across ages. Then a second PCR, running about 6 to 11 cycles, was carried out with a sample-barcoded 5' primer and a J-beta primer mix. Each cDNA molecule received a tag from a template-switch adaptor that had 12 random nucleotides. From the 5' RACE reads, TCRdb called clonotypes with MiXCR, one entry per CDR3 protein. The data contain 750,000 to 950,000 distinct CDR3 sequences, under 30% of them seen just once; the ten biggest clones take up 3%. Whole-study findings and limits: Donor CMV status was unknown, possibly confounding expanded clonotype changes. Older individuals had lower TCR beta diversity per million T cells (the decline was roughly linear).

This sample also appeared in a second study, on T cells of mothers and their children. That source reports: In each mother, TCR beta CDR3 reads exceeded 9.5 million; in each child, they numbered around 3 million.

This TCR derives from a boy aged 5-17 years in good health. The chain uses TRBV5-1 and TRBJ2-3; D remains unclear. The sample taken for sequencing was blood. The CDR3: CASSSREGTDTQYF. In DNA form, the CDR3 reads TGCGCCAGCAGCTCGAGAGAGGGCACAGATACGCAGTATTTT. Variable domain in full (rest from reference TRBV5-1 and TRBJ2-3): KAGVTQTPRYLIKTRGQQVTLSCSPISGHRSVSWYQQTPGQGLQFLFEYFSETQRNKGNFPGRFSGRQFSNSRSEMNVSTLELGDSALYLCASSSREGTDTQYFGPGTRLTVL.